The TCR beta chain described here comes from a study of identical twins. Study-level findings and limits: Twins shared out-of-frame alpha sequences with excess low generation probability. Twins showed weaker excess sharing in their beta out-of-frame sequences.

Points on this clonotype: Its antigen remains unidentified.

The V end lost 1 base, the J end lost 3 bases, and 15 bases lay between the germline ends. There are 16 residues in the CDR3. Germline CDR1 reads SGHTA; CDR2 reads FQGNSA. Unique molecular identifiers were in the cDNA, with template-switch universal primer binding. TCRdb re-called the 5' RACE reads with MiXCR, one entry per CDR3 protein. The sample lists nearly 650,000 distinct CDR3 sequences, about 7% occurring once. These sequences were also reported in another study, on yellow fever vaccine responses in identical twins.

The sequenced sample consisted of PBMCs. This sequence originates from a woman aged 18-29 years in good health. The V and J genes are TRBV7-2 and TRBJ1-2; a possible D gene is TRBD1 (5 bases). In DNA, the CDR3 is TGTGCCAGCAGCTTAGTAGCAGGGAGAGAATACTATGGCTACACCTTC. Its protein product is CASSLVAGREYYGYTF.